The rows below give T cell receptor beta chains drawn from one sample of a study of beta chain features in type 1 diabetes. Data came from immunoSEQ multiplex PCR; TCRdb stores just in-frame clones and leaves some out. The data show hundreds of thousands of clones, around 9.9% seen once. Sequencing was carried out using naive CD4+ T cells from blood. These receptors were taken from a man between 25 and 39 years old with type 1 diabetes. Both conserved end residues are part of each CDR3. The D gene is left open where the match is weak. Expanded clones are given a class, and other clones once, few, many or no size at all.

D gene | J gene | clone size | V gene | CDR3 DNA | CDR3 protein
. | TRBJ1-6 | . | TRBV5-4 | TGTGCCAGCAGCCCGCGGGACGGCTCACCCCTCCACTTT | CASSPRDGSPLHF
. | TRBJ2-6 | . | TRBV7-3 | TGTGCCAGCAGCCTCGCGGGGGCCCGGCCCAACGTCCTGACTTTC | CASSLAGARPNVLTF
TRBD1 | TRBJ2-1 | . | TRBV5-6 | TGTGCCAGCAGCACGGGACAGGGGAGTTGGGAGCAGTTCTTC | CASSTGQGSWEQFF
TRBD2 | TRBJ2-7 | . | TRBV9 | TGTGCCAGCAGCGTAGGCAAGCTAGCGGGACCCCTCGAGCAGTACTTC | CASSVGKLAGPLEQYF
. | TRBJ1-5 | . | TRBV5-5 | TGTGCCAGCAGCGAAGGAGGTAGTGGCAATCAGCCCCAGCATTTT | CASSEGGSGNQPQHF
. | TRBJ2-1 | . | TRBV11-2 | TGTGCCAGCACCCAAGCGCTAGGGGGGGTGGAGCAGTTCTTC | CASTQALGGVEQFF
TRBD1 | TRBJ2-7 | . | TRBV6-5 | TGTGCCAGCAGTTACCAGGACAGGGATTACGACGAGCAGTACTTC | CASSYQDRDYDEQYF
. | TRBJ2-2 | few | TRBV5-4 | TGTGCCAGCAGCTCGGGACATTCCGGGGAGCTGTTTTTT | CASSSGHSGELFF
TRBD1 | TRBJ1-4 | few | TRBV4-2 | TGTGCCAGCAGCCCGGGACAGGGCCGGGAAAAACTGTTTTTT | CASSPGQGREKLFF
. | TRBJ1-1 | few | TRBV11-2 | TGTGCCAGCAGCTTAGGGGGCACCGCGAACACTGAAGCTTTCTTT | CASSLGGTANTEAFF
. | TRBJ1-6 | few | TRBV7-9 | TGTGCCAGCAGCCACGAGGATTCACCCCTCCACTTT | CASSHEDSPLHF
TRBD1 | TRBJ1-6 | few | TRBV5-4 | TGTGCCAGCAGCTTGGGGGACAGGGGTAATTCACCCCTCCACTTT | CASSLGDRGNSPLHF
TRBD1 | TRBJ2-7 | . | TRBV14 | TGTGCCAGCAGCCAAGCATTCGCTACCGGGACAGAATCCTACGAGCAGTACTTC | CASSQAFATGTESYEQYF
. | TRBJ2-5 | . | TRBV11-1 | TGTGCCAGCAGCGTACAGGTTAGGGAGACCCAGTACTTC | CASSVQVRETQYF
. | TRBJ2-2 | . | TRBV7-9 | TGTGCCAGCAGCTTAAAGAGCTCGCGGGGACCCGGGGAGCTGTTTTTT | CASSLKSSRGPGELFF
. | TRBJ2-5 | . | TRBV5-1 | TGCGCCAGCAGCATACAGGGCGGAGAGACCCAGTACTTC | CASSIQGGETQYF
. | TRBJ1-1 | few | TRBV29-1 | TGCAGCGTCTCCGGACAGCCGAACACTGAAGCTTTCTTT | CSVSGQPNTEAFF
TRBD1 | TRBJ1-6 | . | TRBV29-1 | TGCAGCGTGAGGACCGGGACAGAGTATAATTCACCCCTCCACTTT | CSVRTGTEYNSPLHF
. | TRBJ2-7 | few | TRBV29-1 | TGCAGCGCGGGACTTTCGGCCGGGTACGAGCAGTACTTC | CSAGLSAGYEQYF
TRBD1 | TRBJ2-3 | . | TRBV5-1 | TGCGCCAGCAGCTTAGGGACAGCCACAGATACGCAGTATTTT | CASSLGTATDTQYF
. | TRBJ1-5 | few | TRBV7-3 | TGTGCCAGCAGCTTAACAGAGGATCAGCCCCAGCATTTT | CASSLTEDQPQHF
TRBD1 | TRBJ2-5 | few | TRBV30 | TGTGCCTGGAGTACCAGGGGGACAGAGACCCAGTACTTC | CAWSTRGTETQYF
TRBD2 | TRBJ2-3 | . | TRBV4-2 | TGTGCCAGCAGCCCCACCGGGGGGGCGGGGGGCACAGATACGCAGTATTTT | CASSPTGGAGGTDTQYF
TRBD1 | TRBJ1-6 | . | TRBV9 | TGTGCCAGCAGCGTAGGGGACAGTGGGTTCCGTGTTGATTCACCCCTCCACTTT | CASSVGDSGFRVDSPLHF
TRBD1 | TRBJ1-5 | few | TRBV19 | TGTGCCAGTAGTTTCGACAGGGGCGGAGGGCAGCCCCAGCATTTT | CASSFDRGGGQPQHF
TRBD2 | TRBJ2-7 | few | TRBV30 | TGTGCCTGGAGCCGACTAGCGGGGTCCTACGAGCAGTACTTC | CAWSRLAGSYEQYF
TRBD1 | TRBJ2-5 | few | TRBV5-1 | TGCGCCAGCAGCTTACAGGGGATCGGCGAGACCCAGTACTTC | CASSLQGIGETQYF
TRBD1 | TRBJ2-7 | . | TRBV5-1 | TGCGCCAGCAGCCGGGGGACAGGGGTAGGCGAGCAGTACTTC | CASSRGTGVGEQYF
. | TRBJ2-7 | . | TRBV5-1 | TGCGCCAGCAGCTTGGCCCTCAGACAGTCCGGCTACGAGCAGTACTTC | CASSLALRQSGYEQYF
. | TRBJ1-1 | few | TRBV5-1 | TGCGCCAGCAGCGTACAGGGAGCGGCTGAAGCTTTCTTT | CASSVQGAAEAFF
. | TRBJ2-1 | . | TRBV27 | TGTGCCAGCAGTTTATCGTTCCAGGTCGCCTACAATGAGCAGTTCTTC | CASSLSFQVAYNEQFF
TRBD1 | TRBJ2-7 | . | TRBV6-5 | TGTGCCAGCAAAGCTGAGTGGACAGGGGTCTACGAGCAGTACTTC | CASKAEWTGVYEQYF
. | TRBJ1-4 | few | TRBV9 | TGTGCCAGCAGCGCCGACAGTTTTAATGAAAAACTGTTTTTT | CASSADSFNEKLFF
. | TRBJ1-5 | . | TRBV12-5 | TGTGCTAGTGGGACTCTAAGCAATCAGCCCCAGCATTTT | CASGTLSNQPQHF
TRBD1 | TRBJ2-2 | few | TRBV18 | TGTGCCAGCTCACCACAAAGGGACAGAGGGACCGGGGAGCTGTTTTTT | CASSPQRDRGTGELFF
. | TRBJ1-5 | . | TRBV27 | TGTGCCAGCAGTTTACTCAATCAGCCCCAGCATTTT | CASSLLNQPQHF
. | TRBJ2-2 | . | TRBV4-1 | TGCGCCAGCAGCCAAGAACCGCGTAACACCGGGGAGCTGTTTTTT | CASSQEPRNTGELFF
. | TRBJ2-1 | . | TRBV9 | TGTGCCAGCAGCGTAGAGTCAATAGGGGATGAGCAGTTCTTC | CASSVESIGDEQFF
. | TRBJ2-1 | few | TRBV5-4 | TGTGCCAGCAGCTTGGGAGGGGGGACAGTCTCCTACAATGAGCAGTTCTTC | CASSLGGGTVSYNEQFF
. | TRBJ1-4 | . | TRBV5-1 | TGCGCCAGCAGCCTGAGGACTAATGAAAAACTGTTTTTT | CASSLRTNEKLFF
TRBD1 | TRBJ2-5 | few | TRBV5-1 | TGCGCCAGCAGCCTTCAGGGGGCTGGGGAGACCCAGTACTTC | CASSLQGAGETQYF
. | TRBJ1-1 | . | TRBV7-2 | TGTGCCAGCAGCCCCACAGGGAACACTGAAGCTTTCTTT | CASSPTGNTEAFF
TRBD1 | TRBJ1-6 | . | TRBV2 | TGTGCCAGCATCCGGGACAGGACTAATTCACCCCTCCACTTT | CASIRDRTNSPLHF
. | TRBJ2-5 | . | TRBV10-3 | TGTGCCATCAGTGACGCAGGGCAAGAAACCCAGTACTTC | CAISDAGQETQYF